These 24 T cell receptor beta chains originate from one sample sequenced in a study of graft-versus-host responses after intestinal transplantation. Their specific antigens are unknown. The data were produced by immunoSEQ multiplex PCR, yet TCRdb's version contains in-frame clones alone and is incomplete. The table includes 75,000 to 100,000 clones, around 83% detected once. This specimen consisted of unstimulated CD8+ T cells sorted from spleen or lymph node cells, obtained before intestinal transplant. The receptors were sampled from a human donor who received an intestinal transplant.

The rearrangement links TRBV4-2 to TRBJ1-4, with 9 bases lining up with TRBD1. Germline V gene sequence: CDR1 LGHNA, CDR2 YNFKEQ. The CDR3 has 15 residues. With 1 base clipped from V and 6 bases from J, the junction kept 3 bases outside the gene matches. The CDR3 DNA reads as TGTGCCAGCAGCCAAGGACAGGGGGTGGATGAAAAACTGTTTTTT. It encodes CASSQGQGVDEKLFF.

The chain employs TRBV29-1 and TRBJ1-2; TRBD1 might be the D (6 bases). The V and J ends lost 4 bases and 6 bases respectively, with 18 bases between them. CDR1 is SQVTM, CDR2 ANQGSEA, per germline. This CDR3 has 14 amino acids. The CDR3 nucleotides read TGCAGCGTTGTATTGTCCGGCGGGGGCCATGGCTACACCTTC. Its protein is CSVVLSGGGHGYTF.

This chain joins TRBV6-4 and TRBJ2-3, with 12 bases aligning to TRBD2. This CDR3 is built from 15 residues. Unmatched junction bases numbered 1, after V lost 3 bases and J lost 3 bases. CDR1 MRHNA and CDR2 SNTAGT come from the germline V gene. The CDR3 DNA follows: TGTGCCAGCAGTGAGACTAGCGGGAGAACAGATACGCAGTATTTT. Protein product: CASSETSGRTDTQYF.

This clone was recorded once. A read error may account for a junction end that differs from germline. Other DNA sequences in the sample encode the same CDR3. The chain employs TRBV4-1 and TRBJ1-1; D is perhaps TRBD1 (5 bases). The germline CDR1 and CDR2 sequences are MGHRA and YSYEKL. The CDR3 extends over 16 amino acids. CDR3 nucleotides: TGCGCCAGCAGCCAAAGCGGGGGGACTTTGAACACTGAAGCCTTCTTT. It encodes CASSQSGGTLNTEAFF.

Only one count was recorded for this clone. The chain employs TRBV21-1 and TRBJ1-5. TRBV21-1 corresponds to a pseudogene. This CDR3 spans 18 amino acids. CDR3 nucleotides: TGTGCCAGCAGCAGGGGGGCCTTTCCCCATGGGGAAAATCAGCCCCAGCATTTT. Amino acid sequence: CASSRGAFPHGENQPQHF.

V usage is TRBV28 and J usage is TRBJ2-7, with a tentative D call TRBD1 (6 bases). From germline, CDR1 is MDHEN and CDR2 SYDVKM. The CDR3 totals 13 residues. Trimming stripped 0 bases from V and 6 bases from J, with 9 bases between. CDR3 residues: CASSLCGQSEQYF. CDR3 DNA: TGTGCCAGCAGTTTATGCGGACAGAGCGAGCAGTACTTC. Using reference TRBV28 and TRBJ2-7 for the parts outside the CDR3, the full variable domain is DVKVTQSSRYLVKRTGEKVFLECVQDMDHENMFWYRQDPGLGLRLIYFSYDVKMKEKGDIPEGYSVSREKKERFSLILESASTNQTSMYLCASSLCGQSEQYFGPGTRLTVT.

V usage is TRBV7-9 and J usage is TRBJ1-1, with unresolved D. The germline V and J ends were trimmed by 1 base and 0 bases, with 6 bases remaining between them. The CDR3 is 14 residues long. Germline V CDR1 and CDR2: SEHNR, FQNEAQ (reference sequence). The CDR3, as DNA: TGTGCCAGCAGCTTAGGCGGCTTGAACACTGAAGCTTTCTTT. Encoded protein: CASSLGGLNTEAFF.

The chain recombines TRBV6-6 with TRBJ2-1, with 7 bases aligning to TRBD1. This CDR3 is built from 15 residues. Per germline, CDR1 MNHNY and CDR2 SVGAGI (reference sequence). With V trimmed by 5 bases and J by 1 base, 5 bases remained unmatched. CDR3 nucleotides: TGTGCCAGCAGTGGACAGGAAAGTTCCTACAATGAGCAGTTCTTC. Encoded protein: CASSGQESSYNEQFF.

This sequence joins TRBV5-4 and TRBJ2-3; 10 nucleotides line up with TRBD2. The CDR3 covers 18 residues. The germline V gene has CDR1 SGHNT and CDR2 YYREEE (reference sequence). Losses at the gene ends were 5 bases for V and 1 base for J; bases not matched to a gene: 13. CDR3: CASSSSPVGTSGTDTQYF. The CDR3, as DNA: TGTGCCAGCAGTAGCTCTCCCGTAGGGACTAGCGGCACAGATACGCAGTATTTT. Full variable domain (rest looked up from reference TRBV5-4 and TRBJ2-3): ETGVTQSPTHLIKTRGQQVTLRCSSQSGHNTVSWYQQALGQGPQFIFQYYREEENGRGNFPPRFSGLQFPNYSSELNVNALELDDSALYLCASSSSPVGTSGTDTQYFGPGTRLTVL.

The chain links TRBV7-2 to TRBJ1-2, with a tentative D call TRBD1 (5 bases). V was trimmed by 1 base and J by 6 bases, leaving 12 bases between them. The V gene's germline CDR1 is SGHTA and CDR2 FQGNSA. The CDR3 covers 14 residues. This CDR3 is CASSLVTGENGYTF. The CDR3 bases are TGTGCCAGCAGCTTAGTCACGGGGGAGAATGGCTACACCTTC.

The sample holds one count of this clone. The chain employs TRBV4-1 and TRBJ2-1; 8 bases fit TRBD2. V dropped 0 bases and J dropped 10; count of bases not matched to a gene: 8. Germline loops: CDR1 MGHRA, CDR2 YSYEKL. This CDR3 has 15 amino acids. The CDR3 loop reads CASSQDPSGSPEQFF. The DNA of the CDR3 is TGCGCCAGCAGCCAAGATCCCAGCGGGAGTCCCGAGCAGTTCTTC.

The chain combines TRBV9 with TRBJ1-5; no clear D. Trimming left V 0 bases short and J 4 bases short, with 5 bases between. Germline-derived CDR1 and CDR2 are SGDLS and YYNGEE. This CDR3 is built from 13 residues. This chain's CDR3 is CASSVAANQPQHF. The DNA for the CDR3 is TGTGCCAGCAGCGTAGCAGCGAATCAGCCCCAGCATTTT.

This clone has just a few counts. Additional DNA sequences in this sample encode the identical CDR3. The V call is TRBV28, the J call TRBJ2-5; 8 positions match TRBD2. V dropped 2 bases and J dropped 1; count of bases not matched to a gene: 15. Germline V gene lookup returns CDR1 MDHEN and CDR2 SYDVKM. This CDR3 region has 19 residues. The CDR3 DNA follows: TGTGCCAGCAGTTTAGTGATACCGGGGGGGGCCCAGGTCCAAGAGACCCAGTACTTC. This encodes CASSLVIPGGAQVQETQYF. Together with reference TRBV28 and TRBJ2-5, the CDR3 gives the full variable domain: DVKVTQSSRYLVKRTGEKVFLECVQDMDHENMFWYRQDPGLGLRLIYFSYDVKMKEKGDIPEGYSVSREKKERFSLILESASTNQTSMYLCASSLVIPGGAQVQETQYFGPGTRLLVL.

V gene TRBV6-5 combines with J gene TRBJ1-5; no clear D gene. The CDR3 runs 14 residues. Trimming shortened V by 2 bases and J by 1 base, and 6 bases separated the two germline ends. From germline, CDR1 is MNHEY and CDR2 SVGAGI. CDR3: CASSYLGSNQPQHF. The CDR3 DNA follows: TGTGCCAGCAGTTACCTGGGGAGCAATCAGCCCCAGCATTTT.

The rearrangement links TRBV28 to TRBJ2-2, with D perhaps TRBD1 (5 bases). Germline V gives CDR1 MDHEN, CDR2 SYDVKM. There are 16 residues in the CDR3. The V end lost 1 base, the J end lost 0 bases, and 9 bases lay between the germline ends. The CDR3 is CASSLYTGSNTGELFF. CDR3 DNA sequence: TGTGCCAGCAGTTTATATACAGGATCGAACACCGGGGAGCTGTTTTTT.

This clone appeared a few times. Other DNA sequences in the same sample also yield this CDR3. The chain employs TRBV6-5 and TRBJ2-7; TRBD2 agrees at 9 bases. V gave up 2 bases and J gave up 6 bases; unmatched junction bases: 2. This CDR3 is built from 13 residues. Germline CDR1 reads MNHEY; CDR2 reads SVGAGI. The CDR3 coding sequence is TGTGCCAGCAGTTACGGCGGGGGGGTCGAGCAGTACTTC. It yields the protein CASSYGGGVEQYF.

The chain links TRBV9 to TRBJ2-5; no definite D call. The J call may not be correct, given that the DNA end is closer to TRBJ2-7. This CDR3 is built from 13 residues. The V gene's germline CDR1 is SGDLS and CDR2 YYNGEE. Here the CDR3 reads CASSVDPRDEQYF. CDR3 bases: TGTGCCAGCAGCGTAGACCCCCGGGACGAGCAGTACTTC.

The gene calls are TRBV6-6 and TRBJ2-5; D possibly corresponds to TRBD2 (6 bases). The CDR3 has 15 amino acids. Per the germline V gene, CDR1 is MNHNY and CDR2 is SVGAGI (reference sequence). V shed 6 bases and J shed 0 bases, with 14 bases lying between them. CDR3 region: CASSEVAAYQETQYF. As DNA, the CDR3 is TGTGCCAGCAGCGAGGTAGCGGCGTACCAAGAGACCCAGTACTTC.

The rearrangement links TRBV5-5 to TRBJ2-1; no clear D gene. V was shortened by 4 bases and J by 2 bases, with 28 bases between the two germline ends. Looked up from germline, CDR1 is SGHKS and CDR2 is YYEKEE (reference sequence). There are 20 residues in the CDR3. The CDR3 DNA follows: TGTGCCAGCAGCCACCCATCCCTTCTAGTTTGGCAACGGGCCTACAATGAGCAGTTCTTC. It translates to CASSHPSLLVWQRAYNEQFF.

V usage is TRBV2 and J usage is TRBJ1-3, with 9 nucleotides matching TRBD1. This CDR3 has 15 amino acids. The V and J ends lost 5 bases and 3 bases, in that order; junction bases with no gene match: 5. CDR1 and CDR2 from the germline V gene are SNHLY and FYNNEI. This CDR3 reads CASSPGQGSGNTIYF. CDR3 sequence (DNA): TGTGCCAGCAGTCCGGGACAGGGAAGTGGAAACACCATATATTTT.

The rearrangement joins TRBV11-1 to TRBJ2-7; possibly TRBD1 or TRBD2 for D (6 bases each). The CDR3 totals 15 residues. Trimming shortened V by 5 bases and J by 3 bases, and 17 bases separated the two germline ends. CDR1 SGHAT and CDR2 FQDESV come from the germline V gene (reference sequence). The CDR3 sequence is CASSHLKGGGYEQYF. The CDR3 DNA follows: TGTGCCAGCAGCCACCTGAAAGGAGGGGGCTACGAGCAGTACTTC.

The CDR3 protein is CASSYHPGYNEQFF. The CDR3 nucleotides read TGTGCCAGCAGTTACCACCCAGGGTACAATGAGCAGTTCTTC. The V and J genes are TRBV6-5 and TRBJ2-1; possibly TRBD1 for D (5 bases). CDR3 length equals 14 residues. The germline V gene encodes CDR1 MNHEY and CDR2 SVGAGI. The V end lost 2 bases, the J end lost 4 bases, and 9 bases lay between the germline ends.

The chain combines TRBV5-6 with TRBJ1-5; perhaps TRBD1 as D (5 bases). The germline V gene encodes CDR1 SGHDT and CDR2 YYEEEE. The ends were cut back, 3 bases at V and 7 bases at J, with 11 bases in the middle. The CDR3 contains 13 residues. CDR3 in amino acids: CASSWGRGQPQHF. CDR3 bases: TGTGCCAGCAGCTGGGGCCGGGGCCAGCCCCAGCATTTT. Using reference TRBV5-6 and TRBJ1-5 for the parts outside the CDR3, the full variable domain is DAGVTQSPTHLIKTRGQQVTLRCSPKSGHDTVSWYQQALGQGPQFIFQYYEEEERQRGNFPDRFSGHQFPNYSSELNVNALLLGDSALYLCASSWGRGQPQHFGDGTRLSIL.

Details on this clone: Germline and junction disagree at one end, which may indicate a read error. J is TRBJ2-7 and V is TRBV6-6; 9 bases match TRBD2. The V gene's germline CDR1 is MNHNY and CDR2 SVGAGI (reference sequence). The CDR3 contains 15 residues. CDR3 residues: CASSLSGGSSNEQYF. In DNA form, the CDR3 reads TGTGCCAGCAGTCTAAGCGGGGGGTCCTCCAACGAGCAGTACTTC.